This TCR beta chain was captured by sequencing in a study of blood T cell repertoires in COVID-19 (TCRdb year 2020). A note on the overall study: Samples covering the acute and convalescent phases of COVID-19 were provided by collaborators in the United States, Italy and Spain. The prospective study material was composed of cDNA or gDNA derived from T cells, B-cell-depleted T cells, or PBMCs. Subjects who had been exposed to COVID-19, were actively infected with it, or had recovered from it provided the deeply sampled blood TCRbeta repertoires that made up the dataset. A freely available public database, intended as a resource for researchers studying the immune response to SARS-CoV-2, is where the repertoires were released. Samples came from the ongoing ImmuneRACE study (first 160 participants) plus 1,254 subjects from 6 global collaborators. Nearly every sample came with metadata listing a de-identified subject ID, COVID-19 status, age in years and sex. Where available, HLA class I and class II types were taken from metadata supplied by the sample provider and were not determined by assay-based typing. The paper as a whole reports these results and caveats: How much clinical and demographic metadata was included differed by source and by participant, and the metadata was provided uncurated.

The CDR3 contains 13 residues, cysteine and phenylalanine counted. The entry retains the CDR3 DNA only, 39 bases that are in frame from base 1. Trimming removed 1 base from V and 2 bases from J, leaving 6 bases between the germline ends. CDR1 SGHRS and CDR2 YFSETQ are derived from the germline V gene. Details on this clone: The antigen it binds to is not known. Base qualities were left out, and no much larger clone turns up one base away. Other DNA sequences from this sample encode an identical CDR3 as well.

TCRbeta CDR3 regions were amplified from genomic DNA by means of the immunoSEQ Assay, a bias-controlled multiplex PCR. The original methods were these. Nucleated cell counts per sample were estimated from amplification of reference gene primers within the assay. Sequence reads were collapsed and filtered to measure the absolute abundance of every unique TCRbeta CDR3 rearrangement. For each sample, productive Simpson clonality was calculated as the square root of Simpson's diversity index over productive rearrangements. TCRdb provides this immuneACCESS table in a form limited to in-frame rearrangements. Some clones are lacking; in checked studies, under half of them reflect an unresolved V gene, and why the rest are absent is not known. V and J calls and clone size are those listed in that table; D and trimming were worked out from the DNA. In all, the sample holds roughly 340,000 clones, and almost 90% of those were seen once. Around 6.6% of the sample rests with the top ten.

One collaborating source in Seattle enrolled patients while the patients were actively infected and followed the patients over time throughout the course of disease. The collaborating institutions used their own protocols to collect whole blood in K2EDTA tubes. Collaborator samples were shipped for TCRbeta analysis as frozen whole blood, isolated PBMCs, or DNA extracted from either sample type. The sequence was obtained from a woman in her 70s with COVID-19, enrolled during active disease. The chain links TRBV5-1 with TRBJ1-1, with no D gene named confidently. Sequencing was done on a sample of peripheral blood. The CDR3 reads CASSLQENTEAFF. In nucleotides, the sequence is TGCGCCAGCAGCTTGCAGGAAAACACTGAAGCTTTCTTT.